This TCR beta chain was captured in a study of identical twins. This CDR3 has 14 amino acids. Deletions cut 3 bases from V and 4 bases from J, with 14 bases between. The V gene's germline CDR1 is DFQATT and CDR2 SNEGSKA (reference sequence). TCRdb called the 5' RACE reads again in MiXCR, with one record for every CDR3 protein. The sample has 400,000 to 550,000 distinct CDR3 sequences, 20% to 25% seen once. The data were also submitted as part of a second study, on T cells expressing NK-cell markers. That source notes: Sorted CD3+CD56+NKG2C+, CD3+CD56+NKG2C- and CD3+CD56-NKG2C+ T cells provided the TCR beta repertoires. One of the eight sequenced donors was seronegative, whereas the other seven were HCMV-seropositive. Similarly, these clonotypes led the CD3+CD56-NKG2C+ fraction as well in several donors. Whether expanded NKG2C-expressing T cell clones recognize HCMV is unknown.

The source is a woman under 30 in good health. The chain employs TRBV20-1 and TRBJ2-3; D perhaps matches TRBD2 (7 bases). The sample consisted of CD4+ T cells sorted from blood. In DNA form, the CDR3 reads TGCAGTGCTAGTAGGGGGGGGGGTCCAGATACGCAGTATTTT. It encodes CSASRGGGPDTQYF.